This passage covers 29 T cell receptor beta chains from one sample sequenced in a study of blood T cell repertoires in COVID-19. The data were produced by immunoSEQ multiplex PCR, yet TCRdb's version contains in-frame clones alone and is incomplete. The data show roughly 180,000 clones, more than 70% seen once. Material: peripheral blood. The receptors here all came from a woman between 55 and 75 years old with acute or convalescent COVID-19.

The J gene is TRBJ1-5, the V gene TRBV30; possible D gene TRBD1, 5 bases. V was pared by 3 bases and J by 3 bases, with 12 bases between. The germline CDR1 and CDR2 sequences are GTSNPN and SVGIG (reference sequence). The CDR3 consists of 14 residues. The CDR3, as DNA: TGTGCCTGGAGCGCCGGGGGTAACAATCAGCCCCAGCATTTT. Protein product: CAWSAGGNNQPQHF.

This chain connects TRBV18 to TRBJ1-1; no clear D. The germline V gene encodes CDR1 KGHSH and CDR2 LQKENI. The CDR3 is 14 residues long. V was cut by 4 bases and J by 1 base, with 10 bases left in between. The CDR3 loop reads CASSQLYRNTEAFF. The CDR3 region has the DNA TGTGCCAGCTCACAACTGTACCGGAACACTGAAGCTTTCTTT.

CDR3 in amino acids: CASSLANEYEQYV. The CDR3 DNA sequence: TGTGCCAGCAGCTTAGCTAACGAGTACGAGCAGTACGTC. This sequence joins TRBV7-9 and TRBJ2-7; D not resolved. Trimming shortened V by 0 bases and J by 4 bases, and 7 bases separated the two germline ends. CDR1 is SEHNR, CDR2 FQNEAQ, per germline (reference sequence). The CDR3 runs to 13 residues.

The rearrangement joins TRBV19 to TRBJ2-3; 10 nucleotides agree with TRBD2. CDR3 length: 15 residues. V gave up 5 bases and J gave up 6 bases; unmatched junction bases: 8. Germline V gives CDR1 LNHDA, CDR2 SQIVND (reference sequence). CDR3 nucleotides: TGTGCCAGTAGTTCCTTAGCGGGAGGTGAGGATACGCAGTATTTT. It is translated as CASSSLAGGEDTQYF.

The CDR3 spells CASRGDRGSGANVLTF. The CDR3 DNA is TGTGCCAGTAGAGGGGACAGGGGTTCCGGGGCCAACGTCCTGACTTTC. The chain carries TRBV19 and TRBJ2-6, with 10 bases lining up with TRBD1. Germline CDR1 and CDR2: LNHDA and SQIVND (reference sequence). After removal of 6 bases from V and 4 bases from J, the junction contained 6 bases not matched to a gene. CDR3 length: 16 residues.

This clone turned up a few times. The V gene is TRBV5-1, the J gene TRBJ1-2; perhaps TRBD1 as D (5 bases). Germline-derived CDR1 and CDR2 are SGHRS and YFSETQ. The CDR3 runs 14 residues. V was clipped by 4 bases and J by 8 bases, with 18 bases between them. CDR3 nucleotide sequence: TGCGCCAGCAGCACGGGACTGTTCGTGGGGGGCTACACCTTC. Its protein product is CASSTGLFVGGYTF.

This chain links TRBV7-6 with TRBJ2-1; TRBD2 agrees at 14 bases. The CDR3 is made up of 20 amino acids. V shed 0 bases and J 1 base; nucleotides not matched to a gene: 8. CDR1 SGHVS and CDR2 FNYEAQ come from the germline V gene. CDR3 bases: TGTGCCAGCAGCTTAGCCGGGACTAGCGGGAGTGGATTTTCCTACAATGAGCAGTTCTTC. Translated: CASSLAGTSGSGFSYNEQFF.

This clone was picked up one time. This chain links TRBV4-1 with TRBJ1-5; D unresolved. The V end lost 0 bases, the J end lost 7 bases, and 10 bases lay between the germline ends. Germline-derived CDR1 and CDR2 are MGHRA and YSYEKL. This CDR3 region has 14 residues. As DNA, the CDR3 is TGCGCCAGCAGCCAAGATACTGTAGCCCAGCCCCAGCATTTT. Protein product: CASSQDTVAQPQHF.

The CDR3 region has the DNA TGTGCCTGGAGTTCAGGGACAGGGGTCAACGAGCAGTACGTC. It translates to CAWSSGTGVNEQYV. The chain links TRBV30 to TRBJ2-7; TRBD1 matches 10 bases. V lost 2 bases, J lost 5 bases, and 6 bases stayed unmatched. CDR1 is GTSNPN, CDR2 SVGIG, per germline (reference sequence). The CDR3 covers 14 residues.

The chain couples TRBV27 to TRBJ2-2; D is possibly TRBD2 (6 bases). With 5 bases removed from V and 4 bases from J, the gap between germline ends came to 14 bases. In germline, CDR1 is MNHEY, CDR2 SMNVEV (reference sequence). The CDR3 sequence is 15 residues long. CDR3 region: CASSLEGLGTGELFF. The CDR3 DNA reads as TGTGCCAGCAGTCTTGAGGGACTCGGCACCGGGGAGCTGTTTTTT.

This rearrangement joins TRBV7-8 to TRBJ1-5; 8 bases match TRBD1. Germline CDR1 reads SGHVS; CDR2 reads FQNEAQ. The CDR3 runs 18 residues. Unmatched junction bases numbered 10, after V lost 3 bases and J lost 0 bases. CDR3 in amino acids: CASSFDRGSAHSNQPQHF. CDR3 nucleotides: TGTGCCAGCAGCTTTGACAGGGGATCCGCCCATAGCAATCAGCCCCAGCATTTT.

V and J are TRBV10-3 and TRBJ2-7; 8 bases map to TRBD2. The germline CDR1 and CDR2 sequences are ENHRY and SYGVKD. The CDR3 has 16 residues. V lost 5 bases to trimming and J lost 3 bases; unmatched junction nucleotides: 12. Here the CDR3 reads CAISYAGTSYNYEQYF. The CDR3 DNA reads as TGTGCCATCAGTTACGCCGGGACTAGTTACAACTACGAGCAGTACTTC.

This clone was recorded only once. The V call is TRBV2, the J call TRBJ2-7; a weak D match, TRBD1 (5 bases). V lost 0 bases and J 6 bases, leaving 12 bases between the germline ends. Germline V gene data show CDR1 as SNHLY and CDR2 as FYNNEI. The CDR3 is 14 amino acids. CDR3 nucleotide sequence: TGTGCCAGCAGTGAAGCGCTTCCAGGGTCCGAGCAGTACTTC. Protein product: CASSEALPGSEQYF.

The chain has TRBV14 and TRBJ1-1, with D hard to call. Trimming took 2 bases from V and 5 from J, leaving 9 bases between them. The V gene's germline CDR1 is SGHDN and CDR2 FVKESK. This CDR3 comprises 13 residues. The DNA of the CDR3 is TGTGCCAGCAGCCAACCTGGAGGGACTGAAGCTTTCTTT. It yields the protein CASSQPGGTEAFF.

About this clone itself: The sample has other DNA sequences that encode this CDR3 too. The rearrangement joins TRBV28 to TRBJ2-1; 15 bases align to TRBD2. The CDR3 totals 16 residues. In germline, CDR1 is MDHEN, CDR2 SYDVKM. V was pared by 1 base and J by 7 bases, with 2 bases of the junction left unmatched. The CDR3 DNA follows: TGTGCCAGCAGTTTATCGGGACTAGCGGGAGGAAATGAGCAGTTCTTC. This codes for CASSLSGLAGGNEQFF.

This rearrangement joins TRBV2 to TRBJ2-1, with 8 bases matching TRBD1. Trimming cost V 6 bases and J 5 bases; bases outside gene matches: 6. The CDR3 sequence is 14 residues long. CDR1 and CDR2 (germline): SNHLY, FYNNEI. CDR3 amino acids: CASRLTGENNEQFF. The CDR3 DNA follows: TGTGCCAGCAGGTTGACAGGGGAAAACAATGAGCAGTTCTTC.

The rearrangement links TRBV2 to TRBJ1-5, with TRBD1 as a possible D gene (5 bases). Germline loops: CDR1 SNHLY, CDR2 FYNNEI. V lost 4 bases and J lost 1, with 11 bases in between. The length of the CDR3 is 15 residues. The CDR3 sequence is CASSVGQGSNQPQHF. The CDR3 bases are TGTGCCAGCAGTGTTGGGCAGGGAAGCAATCAGCCCCAGCATTTT.

CDR3 residues: CASLAALGKEVNTEAFF. The CDR3 DNA sequence: TGTGCCAGCCTAGCCGCTCTGGGAAAGGAAGTGAACACTGAAGCTTTCTTT. The chain is built from TRBV19 and TRBJ1-1; D unresolved. Germline V gene data show CDR1 as LNHDA and CDR2 as SQIVND (reference sequence). The V gene lost 9 bases and the J gene lost 0 bases, with 23 bases spanning the gap. This CDR3 has 17 residues.

The chain has TRBV15 and TRBJ1-1; D is uncertain. CDR1 is LNHNV and CDR2 is YYDKDF in the germline V gene (reference sequence). The CDR3 consists of 15 residues. V lost 6 bases and J 1 base, leaving 15 bases between the germline ends. The CDR3 spells CATRSKERWNTEAFF. The CDR3 bases are TGTGCCACCAGGAGCAAGGAGAGATGGAACACTGAAGCTTTCTTT.

The rearrangement links TRBV5-1 to TRBJ1-1, with 10 positions matching TRBD1. After removal of 4 bases from V and 3 bases from J, the junction contained 9 bases not matched to a gene. This CDR3 is 16 amino acids long. The germline gives CDR1 SGHRS, CDR2 YFSETQ. As DNA, the CDR3 is TGCGCCAGCAGCCCGGGACAGGGGATTTCGTACACTGAAGCTTTCTTT. Its protein product is CASSPGQGISYTEAFF.

The chain carries TRBV6-5 and TRBJ1-5, with D unclear. CDR1 and CDR2 (germline): MNHEY, SVGAGI. V was clipped by 8 bases and J by 4 bases, with 12 bases between them. This CDR3 is 13 amino acids long. The CDR3 DNA reads as TGTGCCAGCGGGTTTCGGGAAAATCAGCCCCAGCATTTT. The encoded protein is CASGFRENQPQHF.

The V and J genes are TRBV21-1 and TRBJ1-5; whether TRBD1, the table's D call, matches the DNA was not checked. TRBV21-1 is a known pseudogene. This CDR3 region has 19 residues. The CDR3 spells CASKKKKASRTDSNQPQHF. CDR3 DNA sequence: TGTGCCAGCAAGAAAAAAAAAGCGAGCAGGACAGATAGCAATCAGCCCCAGCATTTT.

V is TRBV5-1 and J is TRBJ1-2; 12 bases match TRBD1. V trimming: 4 bases; J trimming: 6 bases; junction bases outside the gene matches: 7. This CDR3 comprises 15 residues. In germline, CDR1 is SGHRS, CDR2 YFSETQ. CDR3 amino acids: CASSQGQGAFHGYTF. The CDR3 DNA follows: TGCGCCAGCAGCCAGGGACAGGGGGCGTTTCATGGCTACACCTTC. Using reference TRBV5-1 and TRBJ1-2 for the parts outside the CDR3, the full variable domain is KAGVTQTPRYLIKTRGQQVTLSCSPISGHRSVSWYQQTPGQGLQFLFEYFSETQRNKGNFPGRFSGRQFSNSRSEMNVSTLELGDSALYLCASSQGQGAFHGYTFGSGTRLTVV.

J is TRBJ1-5 and V is TRBV19, with 9 bases aligning to TRBD1. This CDR3 has 15 amino acids. Germline trimming cut 8 bases from V and 7 bases from J; bases unmatched to any gene: 12. The germline V gene encodes CDR1 LNHDA and CDR2 SQIVND (reference sequence). CDR3 region: CASSNGQGIRQPQHF. Here the CDR3 DNA reads TGTGCCAGTTCGAACGGACAGGGGATACGCCAGCCCCAGCATTTT. The entire variable domain, with the rest obtained from reference TRBV19 and TRBJ1-5, is as follows: DGGITQSPKYLFRKEGQNVTLSCEQNLNHDAMYWYRQDPGQGLRLIYYSQIVNDFQKGDIAEGYSVSREKKESFPLTVTSAQKNPTAFYLCASSNGQGIRQPQHFGDGTRLSIL.

This rearrangement joins TRBV10-3 to TRBJ1-5; no definite D call. There are 13 residues in the CDR3. V was shortened by 7 bases and J by 4 bases, with 11 bases between the two germline ends. From germline, CDR1 is ENHRY and CDR2 SYGVKD. The CDR3 is CAITQTQNQPQHF. CDR3 sequence (DNA): TGTGCCATCACTCAGACACAGAATCAGCCCCAGCATTTT.

V gene TRBV3-1 (or the pseudogene TRBV3-2) combines with J gene TRBJ1-1; the D is unclear. This CDR3 contains 12 residues. The V gene lost 4 bases and the J gene lost 5 bases, with 8 bases spanning the gap. Germline CDR1 and CDR2: LGHDT and YNNKEL (reference sequence). The chain's CDR3 is CASSLRETEAFF. CDR3 sequence (DNA): TGTGCCAGCAGCCTTCGCGAAACTGAAGCTTTCTTT.

The V call is TRBV6-5, the J call TRBJ2-7; weak D call: TRBD2 (6 bases). This CDR3 has 14 amino acids. V was pared by 4 bases and J by 5 bases, with 15 bases between. The germline V gene has CDR1 MNHEY and CDR2 SVGAGI. Here the CDR3 reads CASSLGSGVHEQYF. CDR3 nucleotides: TGTGCCAGCAGTTTGGGGTCGGGGGTGCACGAGCAGTACTTC.

This chain joins TRBV6-1 and TRBJ2-7; no clear D. V was pared by 1 base and J by 3 bases, with 16 bases between. CDR3 size: 16 residues. CDR1 and CDR2 (germline): MNHNS, SASEGT. This CDR3 reads CASSEVGPPSFYEQYV. Here the CDR3 DNA reads TGTGCCAGCAGTGAAGTGGGCCCTCCCTCGTTCTACGAGCAGTACGTC.

V gene TRBV30 combines with J gene TRBJ2-1; D gene unclear. V lost 2 bases and J 8 bases, leaving 10 bases between the germline ends. The CDR3 length is 12 residues. Germline V gene lookup returns CDR1 GTSNPN and CDR2 SVGIG (reference sequence). The CDR3 protein is CAWSPLGDEQFF. Here the CDR3 DNA reads TGTGCCTGGAGTCCCTTGGGCGATGAGCAGTTCTTC.